This T cell receptor (beta chain) was retrieved from a study of Graves' ophthalmopathy and Graves' hyperthyroidism. Study outcomes and limitations: An approximately 83% specificity and about 88% sensitivity were achieved by a 13-signature model that separated ophthalmopathy from stable hyperthyroidism.

Under 3 months in duration, the ophthalmopathy in affected donors had moderate-to-severe activity, CAS ≥3 and NOSPECS ≥4. RNA served as the template for amplifying TCR beta CDR3 regions. First-round RT-PCR relied on HTBI primers, and a second-round multiplex PCR came next. TCRdb reprocessed the multiplex PCR reads via MiXCR and lists one record per CDR3 protein. Here the sample spans about 480,000 distinct CDR3 sequences, approximately 15% being singletons. Germline lookup yields CDR1 SGHKS and CDR2 YYEKEE (reference sequence). With 0 bases clipped from V and 4 bases from J, the junction kept 5 bases outside the gene matches. CDR3 length equals 15 residues. In its sample, this clonotype was seen a few times. What it binds is not known.

This clonotype was obtained from a woman under 40 with Graves' ophthalmopathy. The gene calls are TRBV5-5 and TRBJ2-5; 8 nucleotides line up with TRBD1. Sequenced: blood. The CDR3 region has the DNA TGTGCCAGCAGCTTGGGGACAGGGATAGGAGAGACCCAGTACTTC. Translated: CASSLGTGIGETQYF.